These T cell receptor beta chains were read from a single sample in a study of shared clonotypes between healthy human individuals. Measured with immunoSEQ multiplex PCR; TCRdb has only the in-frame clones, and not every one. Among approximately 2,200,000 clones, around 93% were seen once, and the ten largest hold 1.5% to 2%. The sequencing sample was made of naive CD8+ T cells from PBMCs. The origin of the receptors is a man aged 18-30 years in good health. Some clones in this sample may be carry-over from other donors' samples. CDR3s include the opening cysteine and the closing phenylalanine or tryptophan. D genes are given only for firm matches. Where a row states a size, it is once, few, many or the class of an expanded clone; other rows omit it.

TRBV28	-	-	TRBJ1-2	TGTGCCAGCAGTTTTCAGGGACCCTTCTATGGCTACACCTTC	CASSFQGPFYGYTF
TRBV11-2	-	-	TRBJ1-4	TGTGCCAGCAGCTGGTCGCGGGGGCCAGGGGAAAAACTGTTTTTT	CASSWSRGPGEKLFF
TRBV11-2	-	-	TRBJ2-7	TGTGCCAGCAGCTCACTAAAGGGGTTGGGAGAGCAGTACTTC	CASSSLKGLGEQYF
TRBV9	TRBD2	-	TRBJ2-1	TGTGCCAGCAGCGCTAGCGGGAGGGGCTACAATGAGCAGTTCTTC	CASSASGRGYNEQFF
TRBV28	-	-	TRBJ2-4	TGTGCCAGCAGTACAGGAAACATTCAGTACTTC	CASSTGNIQYF
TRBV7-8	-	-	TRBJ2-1	TGTGCCAGCAGCTCTAAAGCGAGGGATAACAATGAGCAGTTCTTC	CASSSKARDNNEQFF
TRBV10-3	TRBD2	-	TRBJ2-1	TGTGCCAAGCGGGACTGCGGACCAAAGCAGTTCTTC	CAKRDCGPKQFF
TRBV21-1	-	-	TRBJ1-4	TGTGCCAGCAGCAAAGCGGGGACAGGGGTGGGATATAGGGAAAAACTGTTTTTT	CASSKAGTGVGYREKLFF
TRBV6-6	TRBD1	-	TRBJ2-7	TGTGCCAGCAGTTCGGGACAGGGAATCTACGAGCAGTACTTC	CASSSGQGIYEQYF
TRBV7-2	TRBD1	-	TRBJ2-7	TGTGCCAGCAGCTTGACAGGGCTGTGGGGTGACGAGCAGTACTTC	CASSLTGLWGDEQYF
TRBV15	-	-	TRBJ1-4	TGTGCCACCAGCAGAGGGTACCTTGAGGTAGAAAAACTGTTTTTT	CATSRGYLEVEKLFF
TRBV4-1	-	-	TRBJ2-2	TGCGCCAGCAGCCCGGAGACAAGCAACACCGGGGAGCTGTTTTTT	CASSPETSNTGELFF
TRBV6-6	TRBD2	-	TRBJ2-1	TGTGCCAGCAGGATAGCGGGAGAGGTTTGGGATGAGCAGTTCTTC	CASRIAGEVWDEQFF
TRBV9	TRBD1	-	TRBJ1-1	TGTGCCAGCAGCGCGAGAGGGGACAGGTTCACTGAAGCTTTCTTT	CASSARGDRFTEAFF
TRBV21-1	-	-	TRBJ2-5	TGTGCCAGCAGCAAAATCGGGAACCCGGCTAGCGGACAAGAGACCCAGTACTTC	CASSKIGNPASGQETQYF
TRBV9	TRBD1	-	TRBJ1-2	TGTGCCAGCAGCACCCCTGCAGGGGGCTATGGCTACACCTTC	CASSTPAGGYGYTF
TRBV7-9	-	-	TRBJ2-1	TGTGCCAGCAGCTATAGTGACCATGAGCAGTTCTTC	CASSYSDHEQFF
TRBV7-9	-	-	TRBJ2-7	TGTGCCAGCAGCTTAGTCTCCCGGGGGCGTAGGTACGAGCAGTACTTC	CASSLVSRGRRYEQYF
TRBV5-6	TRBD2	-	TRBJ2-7	TGTGCCAGCAGCTTGGCCGGGACTAGCGGTACCTACGAGCAGTACTTC	CASSLAGTSGTYEQYF
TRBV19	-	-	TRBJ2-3	TGTGCCAGTAGTATATGGGCGACAGATACGCAGTATTTT	CASSIWATDTQYF
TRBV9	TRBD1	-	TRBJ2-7	TGTGCCAGCAGCGCCGGGACAGGACTAACTTACGAGCAGTACTTC	CASSAGTGLTYEQYF
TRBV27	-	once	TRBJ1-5	TGTGCCAGCAGCTCAGGAGCTCAGCCCCAGCATTTT	CASSSGAQPQHF
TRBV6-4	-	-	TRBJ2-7	TGTGCCAGCAGTGTAACGGGCGAGCAGTACTTC	CASSVTGEQYF
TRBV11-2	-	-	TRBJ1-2	TGTGCCAGCCGGCTGGGAGATGGGGTAGGCTACACCTTC	CASRLGDGVGYTF
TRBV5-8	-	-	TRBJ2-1	TGTGCCAGCAGCTTGGGGGTCCGGAACAATGAGCAGTTCTTC	CASSLGVRNNEQFF
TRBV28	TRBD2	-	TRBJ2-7	TGTGCCAGCAGTTTAGGTTGGGGACTAGCGTTCTACGAGCAGTACTTC	CASSLGWGLAFYEQYF
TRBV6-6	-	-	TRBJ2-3	TGTGCCAGCAGTTACTCCTCACAGGTAGATACGCAGTATTTT	CASSYSSQVDTQYF
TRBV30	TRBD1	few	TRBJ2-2	TGTGCCTGGTCGGACAGGCCGAACACCGGGGAGCTGTTTTTT	CAWSDRPNTGELFF
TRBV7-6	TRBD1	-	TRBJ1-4	TGTGCCAGCAGCGACATGACAGGGTTTTTTGAAAAACTGTTTTTT	CASSDMTGFFEKLFF
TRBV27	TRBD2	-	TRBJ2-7	TGTGCCAGCAGTCCCAGCGGGGGGGCCTCCTACGAGCAGTACTTC	CASSPSGGASYEQYF
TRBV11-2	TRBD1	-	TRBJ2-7	TGTGCCAGCAGCCCATTGCCGGGACAGGGAAACGAGCAGTACTTC	CASSPLPGQGNEQYF
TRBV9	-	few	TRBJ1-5	TGTGCCAGCAGCGGGGGCAACCTCAATCAGCCCCAGCATTTT	CASSGGNLNQPQHF
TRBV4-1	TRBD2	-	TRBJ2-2	TGCGCCAGCAGCCCCCCCGGACTAGCAGCCGGGGAGCTGTTTTTT	CASSPPGLAAGELFF
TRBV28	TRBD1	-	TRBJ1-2	TGTGCCAGCAGCGCGCGACAGGGGCCTAACTATGGCTACACCTTC	CASSARQGPNYGYTF
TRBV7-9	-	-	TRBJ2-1	TGTGCCAGCAGCTTAGGGTTGCAGGAACAGTTCTTC	CASSLGLQEQFF
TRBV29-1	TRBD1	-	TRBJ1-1	TGCAGCGCCTGCACCGGGACAGGGGGCACTGAAGCTTTCTTT	CSACTGTGGTEAFF
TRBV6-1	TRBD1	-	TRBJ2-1	TGTGCCAGCAGACGGGACAGGGGGAATGAGCAGTTCTTC	CASRRDRGNEQFF
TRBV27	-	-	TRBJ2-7	TGTGCCAGCAGTTTAAGAGGGACGTTGCTATACGAGCAGTACTTC	CASSLRGTLLYEQYF
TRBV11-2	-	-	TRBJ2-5	TGTGCCAGCAGCCTCAGAAGGACAGCACCAGAGACCCAGTACTTC	CASSLRRTAPETQYF
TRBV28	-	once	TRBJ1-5	TGTGCCAGCATCACGGGCAATCAGCCCCAGCATTTT	CASITGNQPQHF
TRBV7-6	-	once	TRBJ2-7	TGTGCCAGCAGCTTAGGGAACGAGCAGTACTTC	CASSLGNEQYF
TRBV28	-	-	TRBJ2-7	TGTGCCAGCAGTTTGTCCGGCCCCCTGGACGAGCAGTACTTC	CASSLSGPLDEQYF
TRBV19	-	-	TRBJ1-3	TGTGCCAGTAGTATTATCCCATTCCGGGGCACCATATATTTT	CASSIIPFRGTIYF
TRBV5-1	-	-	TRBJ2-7	TGCGCCAGCTCTCTCGGACGGTCCTACGAGCAGTACTTC	CASSLGRSYEQYF
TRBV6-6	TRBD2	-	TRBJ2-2	TGTGCCAGCAGCACCGGGACTAGCCGATACACCGGGGAGCTGTTTTTT	CASSTGTSRYTGELFF
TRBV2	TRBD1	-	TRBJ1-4	TGTGCCAGCAGGGACAGGGTCGCTAATGAAAAACTGTTTTTT	CASRDRVANEKLFF
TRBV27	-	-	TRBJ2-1	TGTGCCAGCACCCTAGGGGTGTCCTACAATGAGCAGTTCTTC	CASTLGVSYNEQFF
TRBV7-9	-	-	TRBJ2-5	TGTGCCAGCAGCTTAGCACATGACGATAGCCACTTC	CASSLAHDDSHF
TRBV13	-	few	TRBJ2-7	TGTGCCAGCAGCGCGGACTCCTACGAGCAGTACTTC	CASSADSYEQYF
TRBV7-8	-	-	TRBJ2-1	TGTGCCAGCAGCGGCCGGGAGAAGGGGATAGGCAATGAGCAGTTCTTC	CASSGREKGIGNEQFF
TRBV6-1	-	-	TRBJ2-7	TGTGCCAGCAGTGAAGCATTTGGGCTGTACGAGCAGTACTTC	CASSEAFGLYEQYF
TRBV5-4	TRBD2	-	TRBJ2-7	TGTGCCAGCCTTGGCACTAGCGGCGAGCAGTACTTC	CASLGTSGEQYF
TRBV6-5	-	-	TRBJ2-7	TGTGCCAGCAGGCACGGGCGCTATAGCTCCTACGAGCAGTACTTC	CASRHGRYSSYEQYF
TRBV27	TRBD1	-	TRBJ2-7	TGTGCCAGCAGTGCGGACAGGGTCGGGTACGAGCAGTACTTC	CASSADRVGYEQYF
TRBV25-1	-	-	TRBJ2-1	TGTGCCAGCAGTAACCTGATCCAGGGGCCACCATACAATGAGCAGTTCTTC	CASSNLIQGPPYNEQFF